What follows are 29 T cell receptor beta chains derived from one specimen sequenced in a study of naive and memory T cell subsets. Two oligonucleotides, mixed equimolar, formed the beta constant-region primer covering TRBC1 and TRBC2. Nested alpha and beta constant-region primers with the SP2 primer drove four PCR rounds on ligated cDNA. A single record per CDR3 protein comes from TCRdb applying MiXCR to the UMI-ligation and nested PCR reads. The repertoire includes 120,000 to 150,000 distinct CDR3 sequences, more than 15% of them detected once, and 0.6% to 0.8% sits in the top ten. Study-wide results and caveats: Possibly reflecting memory cells re-expressing CD45RA, a few larger clonotypes occurred in naive repertoires, especially CD8.

These receptors' targets are unknown. Sequencing input: naive CD8+ T cells from blood. The receptor set was obtained from a human donor in good health.

The rearrangement links TRBV6-6 to TRBJ1-5; D might be TRBD1 (5 bases). V lost 0 bases, J lost 0 bases, and 6 bases lay in between. Germline V gene data show CDR1 as MNHNY and CDR2 as SVGAGI (reference sequence). This CDR3 is built from 15 residues. The CDR3 DNA is TGTGCCAGCAGTTACTCGACAGCTAGCAATCAGCCCCAGCATTTT. It yields the protein CASSYSTASNQPQHF.

The chain has TRBV11-1 and TRBJ2-1; D uncertain. Trimming stripped 0 bases from V and 0 bases from J, with 12 bases between. CDR3 length equals 17 residues. Germline V gene data show CDR1 as SGHAT and CDR2 as FQDESV (reference sequence). CDR3 DNA sequence: TGTGCCAGCAGCTTAGCGCAGGCATCGAGCTCCTACAATGAGCAGTTCTTC. Translated: CASSLAQASSSYNEQFF.

This chain links TRBV7-6 with TRBJ1-2; 9 nucleotides agree with TRBD1. Losses at the gene ends were 5 bases for V and 6 bases for J; bases not matched to a gene: 4. Germline CDR1 and CDR2: SGHVS and FNYEAQ. The CDR3 has 13 residues. The CDR3 loop is CASSARTGDGYTF. CDR3 nucleotide sequence: TGTGCCAGCAGCGCGAGGACAGGGGATGGCTACACCTTC. Full variable domain (outside the CDR3, taken from reference TRBV7-6 and TRBJ1-2): GAGVSQSPRYKVTKRGQDVALRCDPISGHVSLYWYRQALGQGPEFLTYFNYEAQQDKSGLPNDRFSAERPEGSISTLTIQRTEQRDSAMYRCASSARTGDGYTFGSGTRLTVV.

In this sample, this clonotype turned up a few times. The DNA of the CDR3 is TGCAGTGCGGCTACTAGCGGGAGGTCAGATACGCAGTATTTT. It encodes CSAATSGRSDTQYF. This chain links TRBV20-1 with TRBJ2-3, with 12 bases fitting TRBD2. With 6 bases clipped from V and 4 bases from J, the junction kept 5 bases outside the gene matches. The germline V gene encodes CDR1 DFQATT and CDR2 SNEGSKA (reference sequence). This CDR3 has 14 amino acids.

Only a few counts were recorded for this clonotype. The chain recombines TRBV12-3 or TRBV12-4 with TRBJ1-5; D unresolved. V shed 5 bases and J shed 0 bases, with 11 bases lying between them. The CDR3 consists of 15 residues. The CDR3 loop is CASSEGGDSNQPQHF. CDR3 bases: TGTGCCAGCAGTGAAGGTGGCGATAGCAATCAGCCCCAGCATTTT.

This clonotype was detected only a few times. V is TRBV4-3 and J is TRBJ1-1; a possible D gene is TRBD1 (5 bases). The CDR3 runs to 15 residues. Germline V lookup: CDR1 LGHNA, CDR2 YSLEER. The germline V and J ends were trimmed by 0 bases and 2 bases, with 10 bases remaining between them. The CDR3 loop reads CASSQETEDNTEAFF. CDR3 nucleotides: TGCGCCAGCAGCCAAGAGACAGAAGATAACACTGAAGCTTTCTTT.

V is TRBV30 and J is TRBJ1-1; D is undetermined. Per the germline V gene, CDR1 is GTSNPN and CDR2 is SVGIG (reference sequence). The CDR3 has 13 amino acids. Trimming removed 3 bases from V and 6 bases from J, with 14 bases in between. The CDR3 region has the DNA TGTGCCTGGAGCCTCAAAGGTTGGCCTGAAGCTTTCTTT. As protein: CAWSLKGWPEAFF.

In this sample, this clonotype turned up a few times. V gene TRBV5-1 combines with J gene TRBJ1-5; maybe TRBD1 (6 bases). CDR3 length: 15 amino acids. Between the trimmed V and J ends, which lost 4 bases and 3 bases, there was a span of 14 bases. CDR1 and CDR2 from the germline V gene are SGHRS and YFSETQ. The CDR3 nucleotides are TGCGCCAGCAGCCCCGACGGGGGGGCCAATCAGCCCCAGCATTTT. Protein product: CASSPDGGANQPQHF.

The CDR3 protein is CSVEGDNSGANVLTF. DNA for the CDR3: TGCAGCGTTGAAGGAGACAACTCTGGGGCCAACGTCCTGACTTTC. The gene calls are TRBV29-1 and TRBJ2-6; D ambiguous. This CDR3 is built from 15 residues. V lost 1 base and J lost 0, with 7 bases in between. From germline, CDR1 is SQVTM and CDR2 ANQGSEA.

This clonotype was observed a handful of times. The chain links TRBV6-5 to TRBJ1-5; maybe TRBD1 (6 bases). Germline V gene lookup returns CDR1 MNHEY and CDR2 SVGAGI. The CDR3 is made up of 13 amino acids. V was trimmed by 6 bases and J by 2 bases, leaving 8 bases between them. Here the CDR3 DNA reads TGTGCCAGCAGCTGGACAGGCAATCAGCCCCAGCATTTT. Its protein is CASSWTGNQPQHF.

This clonotype has more than one count but fewer than ten. The rearrangement links TRBV25-1 to TRBJ2-7; the D gene could be TRBD1 or TRBD2 (6 bases each). Germline lookup yields CDR1 MGHDK and CDR2 SYGVNS. V lost 8 bases to trimming and J lost 7 bases, with 9 bases between them. The CDR3 is 10 amino acids. Here the CDR3 reads CASGGPEQYF. The CDR3 coding sequence is TGTGCCAGCGGGGGGCCGGAGCAGTACTTC.

This clonotype was observed a handful of times. This chain uses TRBV24-1 with TRBJ2-1, with D perhaps assigned TRBD1 or TRBD2 (5 bases each). The CDR3 totals 17 residues. Deletions cut 5 bases from V and 4 bases from J, with 20 bases between. Germline V CDR1 and CDR2: KGHDR, SFDVKD. This CDR3 is CATSAPILGENYNEQFF. CDR3 DNA sequence: TGTGCCACCAGTGCCCCCATTTTGGGGGAGAATTACAATGAGCAGTTCTTC.

CDR3 sequence: CASSQLRPDTIYF. CDR3 coding DNA: TGCGCCAGCAGCCAACTAAGACCAGACACCATATATTTT. The J gene is TRBJ1-3, the V gene TRBV4-1; the D is unclear. Trimming removed 2 bases at V and 8 bases at J, with 10 bases between. CDR1 is MGHRA and CDR2 is YSYEKL in the germline V gene. The CDR3 extends over 13 amino acids.

This sequence joins TRBV30 and TRBJ2-7; no clear D gene. CDR1 and CDR2 (germline): GTSNPN, SVGIG (reference sequence). V lost 3 bases and J 4 bases, leaving 13 bases between the germline ends. The CDR3 length is 13 residues. The CDR3 nucleotides are TGTGCCTGGAGGGTCATGGGCACGTACGAGCAGTACTTC. Its translation: CAWRVMGTYEQYF.

This chain links TRBV7-8 with TRBJ2-5; 8 positions match TRBD1. The CDR3 loop spans 16 amino acids. Trimming removed 1 base from V and 2 bases from J; junction bases left unmatched: 6. The germline CDR1 and CDR2 sequences are SGHVS and FQNEAQ. In DNA form, the CDR3 reads TGTGCCAGCAGCTTAGGAGGCAGGGGGCCTCAAGAGACCCAGTACTTC. Amino acid sequence: CASSLGGRGPQETQYF.

This chain uses TRBV21-1 with TRBJ2-3; the table's D call, TRBD2, has no DNA check behind it. TRBV21-1 is classified as a pseudogene. There are 15 residues in the CDR3. For the CDR3, the DNA is TGTGCCAGCAGCAACCTAGCGGGTTGGGCAGATACGCAGTATTTT. Translated: CASSNLAGWADTQYF.

The chain couples TRBV12-3 or TRBV12-4 to TRBJ2-5; D is unresolved. The CDR3 has 14 amino acids. Trimming removed 1 base at V and 1 base at J, with 7 bases between. This CDR3 is CASSLVAFQETQYF. The CDR3 nucleotides read TGTGCCAGCAGTTTAGTAGCTTTCCAAGAGACCCAGTACTTC.

The chain is built from TRBV6-5 and TRBJ2-3; no clear D gene. V lost 1 base and J lost 0, with 5 bases in between. The germline gives CDR1 MNHEY, CDR2 SVGAGI. The length of the CDR3 is 14 residues. CDR3 amino acids: CASSYYGSTDTQYF. The CDR3 DNA is TGTGCCAGCAGTTACTACGGTAGCACAGATACGCAGTATTTT.

This clonotype appeared a few times. V usage is TRBV24-1 and J usage is TRBJ1-2; D remains unclear. This CDR3 comprises 13 residues. V shed 7 bases and J shed 8 bases, with 16 bases lying between them. Germline CDR1 reads KGHDR; CDR2 reads SFDVKD. CDR3 coding DNA: TGTGCCACCAGAATCTGTTCCCTTGGGGGCTACACCTTC. Protein sequence: CATRICSLGGYTF.

The chain employs TRBV3-1 and TRBJ2-3, with D uncertain. Trimming removed 2 bases from V and 3 bases from J, with 9 bases in between. The CDR3 is 14 residues long. The germline gives CDR1 LGHDT, CDR2 YNNKEL (reference sequence). The CDR3: CASSQSRATDTQYF. As DNA, the CDR3 is TGTGCCAGCAGCCAATCGCGAGCTACAGATACGCAGTATTTT.

The rearrangement uses TRBV20-1 and TRBJ2-2; TRBD2 is a possible D gene (5 bases). V was shortened by 7 bases and J by 2 bases, with 8 bases between the two germline ends. This CDR3 region has 12 residues. Germline V lookup: CDR1 DFQATT, CDR2 SNEGSKA (reference sequence). The CDR3 loop reads CSGTSNTGELFF. The CDR3, as DNA: TGCAGTGGGACTTCTAACACCGGGGAGCTGTTTTTT.

V and J are TRBV5-6 and TRBJ2-7; tentatively, D is TRBD1 or TRBD2 (5 bases each). With 0 bases removed from V and 12 bases from J, the gap between germline ends came to 16 bases. The CDR3 is made up of 13 amino acids. Germline V gene lookup returns CDR1 SGHDT and CDR2 YYEEEE. CDR3 sequence (DNA): TGTGCCAGCAGCTTGGGAGTGGGGGTATCGGTGTACTTC. Translation: CASSLGVGVSVYF.

There are a few counts of this clonotype. V gene TRBV21-1 combines with J gene TRBJ2-7; the D call in the table, TRBD1, was not verified against the DNA. TRBV21-1 is listed as a pseudogene. The CDR3 runs 14 residues. CDR3: CASITVPQRYEQYF. As DNA, the CDR3 is TGTGCCAGCATCACGGTGCCCCAAAGATACGAGCAGTACTTC.

This clonotype was observed a few times. This sequence joins TRBV20-1 and TRBJ1-1; the D is unclear. The CDR3 consists of 13 residues. CDR1 DFQATT and CDR2 SNEGSKA come from the germline V gene (reference sequence). Trimming removed 6 bases from V and 3 bases from J, with 14 bases in between. CDR3 protein: CSATFLGDTEAFF. In nucleotides, the CDR3 is TGCAGTGCCACCTTTTTAGGAGACACTGAAGCTTTCTTT.

CDR3 nucleotide sequence: TGTGCCACCAGTGATGCGACAGGAATTAGCAATCAGCCCCAGCATTTT. Translation gives CATSDATGISNQPQHF. The chain combines TRBV24-1 with TRBJ1-5, with a weak D call TRBD1 (6 bases). Trimming shortened V by 3 bases and J by 0 bases, and 11 bases separated the two germline ends. Germline values: CDR1 KGHDR, CDR2 SFDVKD. The CDR3 loop spans 16 amino acids.

The chain combines TRBV15 with TRBJ1-1; D gene uncertain. Germline V gene sequence: CDR1 LNHNV, CDR2 YYDKDF (reference sequence). V lost 3 bases, J lost 5 bases, and 13 bases lay in between. The CDR3 runs 14 residues. CDR3 nucleotides: TGTGCCACCAGCAGTCCCCTTAGTTGGACTGAAGCTTTCTTT. Its translation is CATSSPLSWTEAFF.

CDR3 loop: CAISVSRGIKYQETQYF. CDR3 nucleotide sequence: TGTGCCATCAGTGTCTCAAGGGGTATCAAGTACCAAGAGACCCAGTACTTC. The chain carries TRBV10-3 and TRBJ2-5; perhaps TRBD1 as D (5 bases). The CDR3 is 17 residues long. The V end was cut by 4 bases, the J end by 0 bases, with 18 bases between. Per germline, CDR1 ENHRY and CDR2 SYGVKD.

This clonotype occurred a few times. The chain is built from TRBV28 and TRBJ2-3, with D hard to call. The germline V gene has CDR1 MDHEN and CDR2 SYDVKM. V lost 2 bases, J lost 0 bases, and 9 bases lay in between. This CDR3 spans 15 amino acids. The CDR3 coding sequence is TGTGCCAGCAGTTTACTAGACCCAAGCACAGATACGCAGTATTTT. It translates to CASSLLDPSTDTQYF.

This chain joins TRBV2 and TRBJ2-1; 8 bases map to TRBD2. Germline V gene lookup returns CDR1 SNHLY and CDR2 FYNNEI. With 1 base clipped from V and 8 bases from J, the junction kept 13 bases outside the gene matches. The CDR3 sequence is 17 residues long. The chain's CDR3 is CASSEGVAGMVGDEQFF. The DNA of the CDR3 is TGTGCCAGCAGTGAAGGAGTAGCGGGAATGGTGGGTGATGAGCAGTTCTTC. Complete variable domain (other parts from reference TRBV2 and TRBJ2-1): EPEVTQTPSHQVTQMGQEVILRCVPISNHLYFYWYRQILGQKVEFLVSFYNNEISEKSEIFDDQFSVERPDGSNFTLKIRSTKLEDSAMYFCASSEGVAGMVGDEQFFGPGTRLTVL.